This T cell receptor beta chain was captured in a study of blood T cell repertoires in COVID-19. Study-level information: Sites in the United States, Italy and Spain provided acute and convalescent COVID-19 samples.

This clone was counted once. Original data processing: For nucleated cells, counts were estimated from reference gene primer amplification. Profiling relied on immunoSEQ multiplex PCR, and the TCRdb table lists in-frame clones only, not all of them. Clonal size and the V and J genes are those of that table, whereas D and trimming came from the DNA. The sample holds 260,000 or so clones, 88% seen once. This CDR3 region has 13 residues. V was shortened by 1 base and J by 6 bases, with 8 bases between the two germline ends. Germline V gives CDR1 SGHTS, CDR2 YDEGEE. The sequence came from a human donor in a cohort sampled during active COVID-19. Sequenced sample: peripheral blood. The genes are TRBV5-8 and TRBJ1-5, with D perhaps TRBD1 (6 bases). As DNA, the CDR3 is TGTGCCAGCAGCTTGACAGGGTTTCAGCCCCAGCATTTT. Its protein is CASSLTGFQPQHF.